Listed below are T cell receptor beta chains from one sample, sequenced in a study of beta chain features in type 1 diabetes. The assay was immunoSEQ multiplex PCR, and TCRdb's table has in-frame clones only and misses some. The repertoire holds 600,000 or so clones, with roughly 12% as singletons. Sequencing used naive CD4+ T cells from blood. These receptor sequences come from a man younger than 40 with type 1 diabetes. Each CDR3 is given with its conserved first and last residue. D genes are given only for firm matches. Clone sizes are given selectively: once, few, many, or a class where the clone is expanded.

v_gene: TRBV30
d_gene: TRBD1
abundance: few
j_gene: TRBJ1-4
CDR3nt: TGTGCCTGGTCGCCCGGGACAGGGATTGAAAAACTGTTTTTT
CDR3aa: CAWSPGTGIEKLFF

v_gene: TRBV7-2
d_gene: NA
abundance: NA
j_gene: TRBJ2-1
CDR3nt: TGTGCCAGCAGCTTTAGCGGCGGCTCCTACAATGAGCAGTTCTTC
CDR3aa: CASSFSGGSYNEQFF

v_gene: TRBV7-8
d_gene: NA
abundance: NA
j_gene: TRBJ1-3
CDR3nt: TGTGCCAGCAGCTATACAGGGATCTCTGGAAACACCATATATTTT
CDR3aa: CASSYTGISGNTIYF

v_gene: TRBV9
d_gene: NA
abundance: few
j_gene: TRBJ1-1
CDR3nt: TGTGCCAGCAGCGTAGATGGGGACCGGTTGAGAGCTTTCTTT
CDR3aa: CASSVDGDRLRAFF

v_gene: TRBV4-3
d_gene: NA
abundance: few
j_gene: TRBJ1-4
CDR3nt: TGCGCCAGCAGCCAAGATCTTCCTGTGATGTATAGTAATGAAAAACTGTTTTTT
CDR3aa: CASSQDLPVMYSNEKLFF

v_gene: TRBV20-1
d_gene: NA
abundance: NA
j_gene: TRBJ1-2
CDR3nt: TGCAGTGCTTGGACAGCCTATGGCTACACCTTC
CDR3aa: CSAWTAYGYTF

v_gene: TRBV7-2
d_gene: NA
abundance: NA
j_gene: TRBJ2-7
CDR3nt: TGTGCCAGCAGCTTAGCGCAGGGAACCTACGAGCAGTACTTC
CDR3aa: CASSLAQGTYEQYF

v_gene: TRBV4-3
d_gene: NA
abundance: NA
j_gene: TRBJ2-3
CDR3nt: TGCGCCAGCAGCCAAGGAGGAGGTCGAGGAAGGGATACGCAGTATTTT
CDR3aa: CASSQGGGRGRDTQYF

v_gene: TRBV18
d_gene: TRBD1
abundance: NA
j_gene: TRBJ1-5
CDR3nt: TGTGCCAGCTCGGACACAGGGGGCAATCAGCCCCAGCATTTT
CDR3aa: CASSDTGGNQPQHF

v_gene: TRBV18
d_gene: NA
abundance: few
j_gene: TRBJ1-3
CDR3nt: TGTGCCAGCTCCAGGGCGGGTGAAACTGGAAACACCATATATTTT
CDR3aa: CASSRAGETGNTIYF

v_gene: TRBV18
d_gene: NA
abundance: few
j_gene: TRBJ2-6
CDR3nt: TGTGCCAGCCCTCCCGTCCCCTCTGGGGCCAACGTCCTGACTTTC
CDR3aa: CASPPVPSGANVLTF

v_gene: TRBV27
d_gene: NA
abundance: NA
j_gene: TRBJ1-5
CDR3nt: TGTGCCAGCAGTTTCAGTAGCGGGCGGAGCAATCAGCCCCAGCATTTT
CDR3aa: CASSFSSGRSNQPQHF

v_gene: TRBV7-3
d_gene: NA
abundance: few
j_gene: TRBJ1-1
CDR3nt: TGTGCCAGCAGCTTGATCGCCGGAGAAATCACTGAAGCTTTCTTT
CDR3aa: CASSLIAGEITEAFF

v_gene: TRBV14
d_gene: NA
abundance: few
j_gene: TRBJ2-4
CDR3nt: TGTGCCAGCAGCCACTTCAGGGGACCCAAAAACATTCAGTACTTC
CDR3aa: CASSHFRGPKNIQYF

v_gene: TRBV28
d_gene: TRBD2
abundance: few
j_gene: TRBJ2-5
CDR3nt: TGTGCCAGCAGTCCCCGGGTAGCGGGGGGAGTATGGCAAGAGACCCAGTACTTC
CDR3aa: CASSPRVAGGVWQETQYF